What follows is one T cell receptor beta chain and its context. What it binds is not known. The run depth of the assay was deep. TCRdb's table, derived via immunoSEQ multiplex PCR, lists solely in-frame clones and lacks some. The table records a few million clones, approximately 92% of them present only once. This record belongs to a study of shared clonotypes between healthy human individuals. On the study more broadly: Two women and a few men aged 18 to 49 made up the donors. General observations from the study: Naive subsets generally exceeded memory subsets in estimated richness. Naive CD4 clonotypes overlapped across a few donors at around 4.8%.

In germline, CDR1 is LNHNV, CDR2 YYDKDF (reference sequence). This CDR3 has 14 residues. The ends lost 4 bases at V and 7 bases at J; junction bases unmatched: 7. The clonotype originates from a man aged 18 to 35 in good health. J is TRBJ2-1 and V is TRBV15; 7 bases are a match to TRBD2. The sample comprised naive CD4+ T cells sorted from blood. Noted subset: CD45RA+ positively selected. DNA of the CDR3: TGTGCCACCAGCAAAGCGGGATTCGGTAATGAGCAGTTCTTC. The encoded protein is CATSKAGFGNEQFF.